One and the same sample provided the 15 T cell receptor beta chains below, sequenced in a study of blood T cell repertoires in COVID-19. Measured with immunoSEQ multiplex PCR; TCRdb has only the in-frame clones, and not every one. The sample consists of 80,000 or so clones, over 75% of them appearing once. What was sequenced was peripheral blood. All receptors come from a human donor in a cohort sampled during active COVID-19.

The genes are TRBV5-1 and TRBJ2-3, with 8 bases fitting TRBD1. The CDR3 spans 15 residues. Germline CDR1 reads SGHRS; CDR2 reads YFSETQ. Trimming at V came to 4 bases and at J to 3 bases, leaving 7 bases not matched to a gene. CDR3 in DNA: TGCGCCAGCAGCCCGCAGGGGGCGCAGACAGATACGCAGTATTTT. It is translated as CASSPQGAQTDTQYF.

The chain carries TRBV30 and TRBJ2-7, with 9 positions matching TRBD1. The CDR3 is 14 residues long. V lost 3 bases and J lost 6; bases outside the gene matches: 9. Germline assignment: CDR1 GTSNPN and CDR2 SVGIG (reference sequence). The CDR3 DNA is TGTGCCTGGAGCCCGGGACAGGGAGGGAGCGAGCAGTACTTC. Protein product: CAWSPGQGGSEQYF. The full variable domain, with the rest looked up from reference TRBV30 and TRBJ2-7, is SQTIHQWPATLVQPVGSPLSLECTVEGTSNPNLYWYRQAAGRGLQLLFYSVGIGQISSEVPQNLSASRPQDRQFILSSKKLLLSDSGFYLCAWSPGQGGSEQYFGPGTRLTVT.

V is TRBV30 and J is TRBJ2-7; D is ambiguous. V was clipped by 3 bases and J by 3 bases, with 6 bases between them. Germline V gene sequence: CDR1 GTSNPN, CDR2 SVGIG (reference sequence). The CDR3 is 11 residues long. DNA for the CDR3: TGTGCCTGGAGGGCATACTACGAGCAGTACTTC. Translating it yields CAWRAYYEQYF. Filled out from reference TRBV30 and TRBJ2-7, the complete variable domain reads SQTIHQWPATLVQPVGSPLSLECTVEGTSNPNLYWYRQAAGRGLQLLFYSVGIGQISSEVPQNLSASRPQDRQFILSSKKLLLSDSGFYLCAWRAYYEQYFGPGTRLTVT.

The chain's CDR3 is CASSLNQGLNTEAFF. The CDR3 bases are TGCGCCAGCAGCTTGAATCAGGGTTTGAACACTGAAGCTTTCTTT. V usage is TRBV5-1 and J usage is TRBJ1-1; perhaps TRBD1 as D (5 bases). V was pared by 1 base and J by 0 bases, with 10 bases between. Germline V gene sequence: CDR1 SGHRS, CDR2 YFSETQ. CDR3 size: 15 residues.

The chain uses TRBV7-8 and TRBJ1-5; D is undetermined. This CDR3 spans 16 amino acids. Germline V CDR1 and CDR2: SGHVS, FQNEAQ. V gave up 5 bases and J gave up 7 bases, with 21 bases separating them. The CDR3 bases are TGTGCCAGCAGCGAACTCCCCGGGATCGGAAGCCAGCCCCAGCATTTT. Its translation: CASSELPGIGSQPQHF.

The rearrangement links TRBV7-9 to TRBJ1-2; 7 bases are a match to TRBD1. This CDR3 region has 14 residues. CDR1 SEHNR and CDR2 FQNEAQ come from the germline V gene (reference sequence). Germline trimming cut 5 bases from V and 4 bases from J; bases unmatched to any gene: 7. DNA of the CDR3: TGTGCCAGCAGCCCGGGACAGAACCTCTATGGCTACACCTTC. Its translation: CASSPGQNLYGYTF.

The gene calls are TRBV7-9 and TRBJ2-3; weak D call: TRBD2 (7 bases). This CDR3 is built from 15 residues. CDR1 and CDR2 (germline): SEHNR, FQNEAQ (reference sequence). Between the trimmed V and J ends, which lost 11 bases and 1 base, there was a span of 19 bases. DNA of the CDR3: TGTGCCCGAACCGCGGGGGCAGGGGGCACAGATACGCAGTATTTT. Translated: CARTAGAGGTDTQYF.

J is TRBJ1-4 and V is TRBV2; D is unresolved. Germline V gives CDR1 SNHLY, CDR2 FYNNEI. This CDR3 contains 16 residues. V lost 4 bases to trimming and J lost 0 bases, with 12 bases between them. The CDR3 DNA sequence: TGTGCCAGCAGTGTGGCCCGTCTGGCAACTAATGAAAAACTGTTTTTT. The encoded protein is CASSVARLATNEKLFF.

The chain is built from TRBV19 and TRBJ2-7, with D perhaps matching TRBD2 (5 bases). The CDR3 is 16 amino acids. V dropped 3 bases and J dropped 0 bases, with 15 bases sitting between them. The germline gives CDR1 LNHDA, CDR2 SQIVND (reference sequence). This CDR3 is CASSIWERPPSYEQYF. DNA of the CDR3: TGTGCCAGTAGTATTTGGGAGCGTCCCCCCTCCTACGAGCAGTACTTC.

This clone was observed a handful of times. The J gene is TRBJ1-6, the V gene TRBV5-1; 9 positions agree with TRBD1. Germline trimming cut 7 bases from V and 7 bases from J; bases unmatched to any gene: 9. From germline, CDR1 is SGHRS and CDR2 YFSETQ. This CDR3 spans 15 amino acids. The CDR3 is CASAQTTGGNSPLHF. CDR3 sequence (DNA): TGCGCCAGCGCCCAAACGACAGGGGGAAATTCACCCCTCCACTTT.

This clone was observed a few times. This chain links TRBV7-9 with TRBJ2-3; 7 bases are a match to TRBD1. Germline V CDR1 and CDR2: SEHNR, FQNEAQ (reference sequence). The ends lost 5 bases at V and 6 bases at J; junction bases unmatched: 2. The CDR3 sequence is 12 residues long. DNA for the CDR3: TGTGCCAGCAGCCAGACAGGGGATACGCAGTATTTT. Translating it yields CASSQTGDTQYF. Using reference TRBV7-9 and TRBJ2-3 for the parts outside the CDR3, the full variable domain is DTGVSQNPRHKITKRGQNVTFRCDPISEHNRLYWYRQTLGQGPEFLTYFQNEAQLEKSRLLSDRFSAERPKGSFSTLEIQRTEQGDSAMYLCASSQTGDTQYFGPGTRLTVL.

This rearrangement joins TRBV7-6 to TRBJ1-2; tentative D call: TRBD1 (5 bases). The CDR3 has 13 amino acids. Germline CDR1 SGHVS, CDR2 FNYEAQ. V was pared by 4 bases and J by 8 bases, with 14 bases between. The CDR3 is CASSSQGTEGYTF. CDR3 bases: TGTGCCAGCAGCTCCCAGGGAACGGAAGGCTACACCTTC.

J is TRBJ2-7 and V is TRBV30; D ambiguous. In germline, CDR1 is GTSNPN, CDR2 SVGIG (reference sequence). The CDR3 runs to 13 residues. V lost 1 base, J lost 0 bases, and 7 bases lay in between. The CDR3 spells CAWSAGNSYEQYF. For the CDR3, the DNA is TGTGCCTGGAGTGCAGGAAACTCCTACGAGCAGTACTTC.

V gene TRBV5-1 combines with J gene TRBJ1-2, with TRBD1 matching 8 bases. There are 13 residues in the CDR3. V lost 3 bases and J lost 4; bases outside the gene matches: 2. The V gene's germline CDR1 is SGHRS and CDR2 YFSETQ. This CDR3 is CASSSDRAYGYTF. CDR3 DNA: TGCGCCAGCAGCTCGGACAGGGCCTATGGCTACACCTTC.

CDR3 residues: CASRTSGGADEQFF. In DNA form, the CDR3 reads TGCGCCAGCCGGACTAGCGGGGGGGCCGATGAGCAGTTCTTC. The chain combines TRBV4-1 with TRBJ2-1; 15 nucleotides agree with TRBD2. Looked up from germline, CDR1 is MGHRA and CDR2 is YSYEKL. V shed 8 bases and J 8 bases; nucleotides not matched to a gene: 4. There are 14 residues in the CDR3.